This entry describes one T cell receptor beta chain. Its antigen is still unknown. V lost 4 bases and J lost 0; bases outside the gene matches: 4. Germline V gene lookup returns CDR1 SGHRS and CDR2 YFSETQ. This CDR3 is built from 17 residues. The sample belongs to a study of graft-versus-host responses after intestinal transplantation. The study's findings and limits: Investigators detected GvH clones in recipient marrow, with some emerging earlier in ileum or blood. In patients with graft-donor T cell macrochimerism, allograft graft-versus-host to host-versus-graft clonal ratios were high.

Clones were read by immunoSEQ multiplex PCR, and TCRdb kept only the in-frame ones, dropping some. In the table there are about 85,000 clones, approximately 89% of which are singletons. J is TRBJ2-7 and V is TRBV5-1, with 16 bases aligning to TRBD2. This TCR was sampled from a human donor who was the organ donor for an intestinal transplant. The sequences come from unstimulated CD8+ T cells sorted from spleen or lymph node cells, collected before transplant. The DNA of the CDR3 is TGCGCCAGCAGCATGGGACTAGCGGGAGGGCTCTCCTACGAGCAGTACTTC. Translated: CASSMGLAGGLSYEQYF.